This TCR beta chain emerged from a study of blood T cell repertoires in COVID-19. Study information: Sites in the United States, Italy and Spain provided acute and convalescent COVID-19 samples.

Enrollees, roughly 18 to 90 years old, lived in some 24 US areas. Grouping used clinical history reported by participants in a survey and questionnaire. The recovered donors of Cohort 3 showed two negative PCRs, clearance, or symptom resolution. The data were produced by immunoSEQ multiplex PCR, yet TCRdb's version contains in-frame clones alone and is incomplete. The sample contains approximately 500,000 clones, 88% of which appear only once. The sample consisted of PBMCs or T cells enriched from blood (not recorded which). The sequence derives from a woman aged 40-49 years who had recovered from COVID-19.

The CDR3 sequence: CASSQDFNGGIYGYTF. The CDR3, as DNA: TGTGCCAGCAGCCAAGATTTCAACGGCGGGATCTATGGCTACACCTTC. The rearrangement joins TRBV4-2 to TRBJ1-2; D remains ambiguous. V shed 0 bases and J shed 4 bases, with 15 bases lying between them. This CDR3 is built from 16 residues. Germline V gives CDR1 LGHNA, CDR2 YNFKEQ.